This T cell receptor (beta chain) emerged from a study of T cell changes during pregnancy in multiple sclerosis. Libraries were prepared by immunoSEQ multiplex PCR; TCRdb keeps only in-frame clonotypes and omits some of them. This sample carries fewer than 85,000 clones, around 92% of them seen once, and the ten largest clones take roughly 2.8%. CDR3 size: 15 residues. Germline V gives CDR1 SGHRS, CDR2 YFSETQ. J was trimmed by 4 bases and V by 5 bases; bases with no gene match: 9. This clone was seen more than once but under ten times. This specimen consisted of peripheral blood, obtained in the third trimester of pregnancy. V and J are TRBV5-1 and TRBJ1-5; 7 nucleotides match TRBD1. The clonotype comes from a female donor in good health, enrolled as a control in a pregnancy study. As DNA, the CDR3 is TGCGCCAGCAGTTCCGGAGGGGGCGAAAATCAGCCCCAGCATTTT. Its protein is CASSSGGGENQPQHF. Using reference TRBV5-1 and TRBJ1-5 for the parts outside the CDR3, the full variable domain is KAGVTQTPRYLIKTRGQQVTLSCSPISGHRSVSWYQQTPGQGLQFLFEYFSETQRNKGNFPGRFSGRQFSNSRSEMNVSTLELGDSALYLCASSSGGGENQPQHFGDGTRLSIL.